This is a list of T cell receptor beta chains from one sample in a study of T cell clones after liver transplantation. Only in-frame clones appear in the TCRdb table, and some are missing; sequencing was by immunoSEQ multiplex PCR. The sample includes some 80,000 clones, around 84% seen only once; the top ten take around 2.2%. The sequencing used CD4+ T cells from blood, collected about 50 months after liver transplant. These receptors all come from a human patient who received a liver transplant. Part of the T cells may come from the graft donor. CDR3s include the opening cysteine and the closing phenylalanine or tryptophan. A D gene is named only where the DNA matches it firmly. The size of a clone is reported for some rows only, either as once, few or many, or as a class for expanded clones.

j_gene: TRBJ2-1; v_gene: TRBV2; abundance: -; d_gene: TRBD2; CDR3aa: CASSTSGSSYNEQFF; CDR3nt: TGTGCCAGCAGCACTAGCGGGAGCTCCTACAATGAGCAGTTCTTC
j_gene: TRBJ1-1; v_gene: TRBV23-1; abundance: -; d_gene: -; CDR3aa: CASRQIGGYTEAFF; CDR3nt: TGCGCCAGCAGGCAAATAGGGGGGTACACTGAAGCTTTCTTT
j_gene: TRBJ1-6; v_gene: TRBV2; abundance: few; d_gene: TRBD1; CDR3aa: CASIGTGTGLSPLHF; CDR3nt: TGTGCCAGCATTGGTACCGGGACAGGGCTTTCACCCCTCCACTTT
j_gene: TRBJ1-5; v_gene: TRBV5-1; abundance: -; d_gene: -; CDR3aa: CASSPSRGIGQPQHF; CDR3nt: TGCGCCAGCAGCCCCTCGCGGGGAATCGGTCAGCCCCAGCATTTT
j_gene: TRBJ2-2; v_gene: TRBV11-3; abundance: -; d_gene: -; CDR3aa: CASSISGATGELFF; CDR3nt: TGTGCCAGCAGCATAAGCGGAGCCACCGGGGAGCTGTTTTTT
j_gene: TRBJ2-3; v_gene: TRBV5-4; abundance: -; d_gene: TRBD1; CDR3aa: CASSLVGQGTDTQYF; CDR3nt: TGTGCCAGCAGCTTGGTCGGACAGGGCACAGATACGCAGTATTTT
j_gene: TRBJ1-1; v_gene: TRBV9; abundance: -; d_gene: -; CDR3aa: CASNREEGTEAFF; CDR3nt: TGTGCCAGCAATCGAGAGGAAGGGACTGAAGCTTTCTTT
j_gene: TRBJ2-1; v_gene: TRBV6-1; abundance: -; d_gene: -; CDR3aa: CASSEALKEYNEQFF; CDR3nt: TGTGCCAGCAGTGAAGCGCTCAAGGAATACAATGAGCAGTTCTTC
j_gene: TRBJ2-6; v_gene: TRBV5-5; abundance: -; d_gene: -; CDR3aa: CASSLEHNSGANVLTF; CDR3nt: TGTGCCAGCAGCTTGGAGCACAACTCTGGGGCCAACGTCCTGACTTTC
j_gene: TRBJ1-2; v_gene: TRBV9; abundance: few; d_gene: -; CDR3aa: CASSEGLFYTF; CDR3nt: TGTGCCAGCAGCGAAGGGCTGTTTTACACCTTC
j_gene: TRBJ1-2; v_gene: TRBV10-3; abundance: -; d_gene: -; CDR3aa: CAISESTGPRKGYTF; CDR3nt: TGTGCCATCAGTGAGTCTACAGGGCCCCGAAAGGGCTACACCTTC